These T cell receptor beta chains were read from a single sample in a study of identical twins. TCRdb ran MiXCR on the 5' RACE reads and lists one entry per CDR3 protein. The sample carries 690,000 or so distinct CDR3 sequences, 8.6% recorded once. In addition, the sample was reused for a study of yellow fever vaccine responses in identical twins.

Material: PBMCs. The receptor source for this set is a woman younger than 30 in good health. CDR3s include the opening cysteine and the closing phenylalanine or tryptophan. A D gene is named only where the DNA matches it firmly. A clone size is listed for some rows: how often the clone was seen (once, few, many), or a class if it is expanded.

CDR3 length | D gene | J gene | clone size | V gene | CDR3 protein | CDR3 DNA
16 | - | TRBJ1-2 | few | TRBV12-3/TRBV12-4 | CASSGTRGLGLYGYTF | TGTGCCAGCAGTGGGACGCGGGGGCTGGGACTTTATGGCTACACCTTC
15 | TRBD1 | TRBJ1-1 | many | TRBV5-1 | CASSTGQVMNTEAFF | TGCGCCAGCAGCACCGGACAGGTCATGAACACTGAAGCTTTCTTT
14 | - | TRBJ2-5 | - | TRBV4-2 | CASSQDTVQETQYF | TGTGCCAGCAGCCAAGATACTGTCCAAGAGACCCAGTACTTC
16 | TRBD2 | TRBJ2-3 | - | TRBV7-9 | CASSFYGGGAVDTQYF | TGTGCCAGCAGCTTCTACGGCGGGGGGGCCGTAGATACGCAGTATTTT
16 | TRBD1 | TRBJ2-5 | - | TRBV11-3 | CASSRYPTGGDETQYF | TGTGCCAGCAGCCGATACCCGACAGGGGGCGACGAGACCCAGTACTTC
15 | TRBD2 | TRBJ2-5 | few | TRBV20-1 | CSAPTSGGAGETQYF | TGCAGTGCTCCGACTAGCGGGGGGGCTGGAGAGACCCAGTACTTC
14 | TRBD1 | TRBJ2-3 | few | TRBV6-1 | CASTPTGAPDTQYF | TGTGCCAGCACTCCGACAGGGGCGCCAGATACGCAGTATTTT
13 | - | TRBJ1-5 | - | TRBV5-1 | CASSLGLSQPQHF | TGCGCCAGCAGCTTGGGGCTGTCGCAGCCCCAGCATTTT
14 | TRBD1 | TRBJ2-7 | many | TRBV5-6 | CASSFRDSAYEQYF | TGTGCCAGCAGCTTCCGGGACAGTGCCTACGAGCAGTACTTC
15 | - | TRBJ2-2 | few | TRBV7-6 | CASSLSASSTGELFF | TGTGCCAGCAGCTTATCGGCTAGCAGTACCGGGGAGCTGTTTTTT
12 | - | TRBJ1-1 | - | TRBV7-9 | CASTNPTPEAFF | TGTGCCAGCACTAACCCGACCCCTGAAGCTTTCTTT
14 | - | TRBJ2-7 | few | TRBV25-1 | CASSESGITYEQYF | TGTGCCAGCAGTGAGTCGGGGATCACCTACGAGCAGTACTTC
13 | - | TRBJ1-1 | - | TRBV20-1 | CSARVIINTEAFF | TGCAGTGCTAGAGTGATAATAAACACTGAAGCTTTCTTT
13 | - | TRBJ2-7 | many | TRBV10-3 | CAISVRLDYEQYF | TGTGCCATCAGTGTCAGACTAGACTACGAGCAGTACTTC
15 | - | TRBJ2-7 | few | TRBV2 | CASSGAPDRTYEQYF | TGTGCCAGCAGTGGAGCCCCCGACAGAACCTACGAGCAGTACTTC
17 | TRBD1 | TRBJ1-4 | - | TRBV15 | CATSRDYSRQGNEKLFF | TGTGCCACCAGCAGAGATTATTCCCGACAGGGCAATGAAAAACTGTTTTTT
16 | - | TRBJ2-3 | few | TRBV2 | CASSDLAGSSLDTQYF | TGTGCCAGCAGTGATCTGGCGGGGTCCTCTTTAGATACGCAGTATTTT
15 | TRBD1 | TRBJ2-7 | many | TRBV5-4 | CASSLEGQGYYEQYF | TGTGCCAGCAGCTTGGAAGGACAGGGATACTACGAGCAGTACTTC
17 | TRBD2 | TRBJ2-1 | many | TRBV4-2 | CASSQDSAGGPFNEQFF | TGTGCCAGCAGCCAAGACTCGGCGGGAGGGCCCTTCAATGAGCAGTTCTTC
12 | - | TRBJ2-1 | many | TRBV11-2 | CASSWERDEQFF | TGTGCCAGCAGCTGGGAGAGGGATGAGCAGTTCTTC
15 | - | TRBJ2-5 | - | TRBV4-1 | CASRGTDMGGETQYF | TGCGCCAGCAGGGGGACAGACATGGGAGGGGAGACCCAGTACTTC
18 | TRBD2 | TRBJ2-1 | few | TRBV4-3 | CASSQEPSGYSSYNEQFF | TGCGCCAGCAGCCAAGAGCCTAGCGGATACAGCTCCTACAATGAGCAGTTCTTC
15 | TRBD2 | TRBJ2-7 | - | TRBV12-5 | CASGPGLAGGGEQYF | TGTGCTAGTGGTCCAGGACTAGCGGGAGGTGGTGAGCAGTACTTC
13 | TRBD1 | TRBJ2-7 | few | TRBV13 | CASSSRTLTGRYF | TGTGCCAGCAGCTCTCGCACATTGACAGGGAGGTACTTC
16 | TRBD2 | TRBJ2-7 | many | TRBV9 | CASSVISLAGINEQYF | TGTGCCAGCAGCGTAATCAGTCTAGCGGGAATCAACGAGCAGTACTTC
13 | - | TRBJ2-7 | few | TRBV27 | CASTDDLGYEQYF | TGTGCCAGCACCGATGACCTTGGTTACGAGCAGTACTTC